One sample yielded the 20 T cell receptor beta chains listed below, sequenced in a study of cytomegalovirus exposure and HLA in healthy donors. The PCR was carried out with 60 Vbeta primers and 13 Jbeta primers. Method: immunoSEQ multiplex PCR; TCRdb's copy keeps in-frame clones and lacks some. The data show tens of thousands of clones, approximately 55% seen once. Sequences were obtained from PBMCs. These receptors originate from a middle-aged woman in good health and CMV-seropositive.

This clone turned up a few times. The CDR3 spells CSVEEPTDRDPYNEQFF. CDR3 coding DNA: TGCAGCGTTGAAGAGCCCACGGACAGAGATCCTTACAATGAGCAGTTCTTC. J is TRBJ2-1 and V is TRBV29-1; D might be TRBD1 (6 bases). The germline V and J ends were trimmed by 0 bases and 4 bases, with 19 bases remaining between them. The germline V gene encodes CDR1 SQVTM and CDR2 ANQGSEA. This CDR3 spans 17 amino acids.

The CDR3 spells CASSLSGGIVGGYTF. CDR3 in DNA: TGTGCCAGCAGCTTATCGGGCGGGATTGTTGGTGGCTACACCTTC. This chain connects TRBV7-9 to TRBJ1-2; the D is unclear. V lost 2 bases to trimming and J lost 7 bases, with 17 bases between them. The CDR3 sequence is 15 residues long. Germline V gene sequence: CDR1 SEHNR, CDR2 FQNEAQ (reference sequence).

In regard to this clone: The same CDR3 is also encoded by other DNA sequences in this sample. The V gene is TRBV18, the J gene TRBJ1-1; weak D call: TRBD1 (6 bases). CDR1 is KGHSH, CDR2 LQKENI, per germline. The CDR3 has 14 residues. V lost 3 bases, J lost 2 bases, and 10 bases lay in between. CDR3 sequence: CASSPSTGNTEAFF. CDR3 nucleotide sequence: TGTGCCAGCTCACCCTCGACAGGTAACACTGAAGCTTTCTTT.

The V gene is TRBV4-3, the J gene TRBJ2-3; 13 nucleotides line up with TRBD2. CDR3 length: 17 amino acids. Trimming at V came to 1 base and at J to 1 base, leaving 2 bases not matched to a gene. The germline V gene has CDR1 LGHNA and CDR2 YSLEER. This CDR3 reads CASSQGGTSGGTDTQYF. The CDR3 DNA reads TGCGCCAGCAGCCAAGGGGGGACTAGCGGGGGCACAGATACGCAGTATTTT.

For the CDR3, the DNA is TGTGCCAGCAGCTTCCCTTGGGCAGGCTACAATGAGCAGTTCTTC. Its protein product is CASSFPWAGYNEQFF. The chain recombines TRBV11-2 with TRBJ2-1, with D hard to call. This CDR3 contains 15 residues. Germline V gene data show CDR1 as SGHAT and CDR2 as FQNNGV. Trimming took off 3 bases at V and 3 bases at J, with 12 bases between the two ends.

This clone was recorded at least ten times. This chain uses TRBV10-3 with TRBJ2-3; D is possibly TRBD2 (6 bases). Germline V gene data show CDR1 as ENHRY and CDR2 as SYGVKD. This CDR3 region has 17 residues. The V end lost 3 bases, the J end lost 4 bases, and 20 bases lay between the germline ends. This chain's CDR3 is CAISEATSLVSADTQYF. CDR3 sequence (DNA): TGTGCCATCAGTGAAGCGACTAGTCTCGTATCTGCAGATACGCAGTATTTT.

The rearrangement uses TRBV6-5 and TRBJ2-3; 11 bases map to TRBD2. The CDR3 covers 15 residues. From germline, CDR1 is MNHEY and CDR2 SVGAGI. V shed 5 bases and J 5 bases; nucleotides not matched to a gene: 6. CDR3 sequence: CASSHSGGARDTQYF. In DNA form, the CDR3 reads TGTGCCAGCAGTCATAGCGGGGGGGCTAGAGATACGCAGTATTTT.

V is TRBV6-6 and J is TRBJ1-1; D is perhaps TRBD1 (6 bases). In germline, CDR1 is MNHNY, CDR2 SVGAGI (reference sequence). This CDR3 is 14 amino acids long. V lost 8 bases and J 4 bases, leaving 17 bases between the germline ends. As DNA, the CDR3 is TGTGCCAGCGCCATAGGGGGGGCAGGCACTGAAGCTTTCTTT. Amino acid sequence: CASAIGGAGTEAFF.

V usage is TRBV6-1 and J usage is TRBJ2-4; the D gene is possibly TRBD1 (7 bases). V lost 3 bases, J lost 0 bases, and 9 bases lay in between. This CDR3 is built from 15 residues. Per the germline V gene, CDR1 is MNHNS and CDR2 is SASEGT. The CDR3 bases are TGTGCCAGCAGTGAGCAGGGGGGAGCCAAAAACATTCAGTACTTC. Its translation: CASSEQGGAKNIQYF.

This clone was found a few times. V gene TRBV6-5 combines with J gene TRBJ1-5, with TRBD1 as a possible D gene (5 bases). The germline CDR1 and CDR2 sequences are MNHEY and SVGAGI. V lost 2 bases to trimming and J lost 3 bases, with 8 bases between them. The CDR3 consists of 14 residues. The CDR3 loop reads CASSYVGDNQPQHF. CDR3 in DNA: TGTGCCAGCAGTTACGTAGGGGACAATCAGCCCCAGCATTTT.

The rearrangement joins TRBV4-3 to TRBJ2-3; tentatively, D is TRBD1 (7 bases). Germline values: CDR1 LGHNA, CDR2 YSLEER. The CDR3 length is 18 residues. Trimming pared 0 bases from V and 4 bases from J, leaving 20 bases between. CDR3 sequence (DNA): TGCGCCAGCAGCCAAGATCGTGCAGGGGGGCCCAGGGCAGATACGCAGTATTTT. This codes for CASSQDRAGGPRADTQYF.

V and J are TRBV4-2 and TRBJ1-6; no firm D call. The CDR3 has 13 amino acids. Germline CDR1 and CDR2: LGHNA and YNFKEQ. Trimming stripped 3 bases from V and 10 bases from J, with 10 bases between. The CDR3 loop reads CASSQGRRSPLHF. CDR3 bases: TGTGCCAGCAGCCAGGGCCGACGGTCACCCCTCCACTTT.

This sequence joins TRBV10-1 and TRBJ1-1; D might be TRBD1 (6 bases). Germline V gene data show CDR1 as WNHNN and CDR2 as SYGVQD (reference sequence). Deletions cut 6 bases from V and 0 bases from J, with 8 bases between. The length of the CDR3 is 13 residues. CDR3 loop: CASRQGMNTEAFF. The CDR3 coding sequence is TGCGCCAGCAGACAGGGAATGAACACTGAAGCTTTCTTT.

The CDR3 DNA sequence: TGCGCCAGCAGCCAAGACGGGGGGGAAGAGACCCAGTACTTC. It encodes CASSQDGGEETQYF. The V and J genes are TRBV4-1 and TRBJ2-5; 8 nucleotides match TRBD2. Germline CDR1 and CDR2: MGHRA and YSYEKL. Trimming cost V 0 bases and J 3 bases; bases outside gene matches: 0. The CDR3 is 14 residues long.

V usage is TRBV18 and J usage is TRBJ2-1; maybe TRBD2 (5 bases). This CDR3 spans 16 amino acids. Germline V gives CDR1 KGHSH, CDR2 LQKENI. Trimming removed 4 bases at V and 4 bases at J, with 17 bases between. In DNA form, the CDR3 reads TGTGCCAGCTCACAGGACTCCTCAGTATCGTACAATGAGCAGTTCTTC. Translated: CASSQDSSVSYNEQFF.

This clone was detected a few times. The chain recombines TRBV6-5 with TRBJ1-2; weak D call: TRBD1 (6 bases). This CDR3 spans 15 amino acids. Trimming removed 0 bases from V and 3 bases from J, with 11 bases in between. Germline loops: CDR1 MNHEY, CDR2 SVGAGI. CDR3 protein: CASSYSGGADYGYTF. Here the CDR3 DNA reads TGTGCCAGCAGTTACTCGGGGGGGGCGGACTATGGCTACACCTTC.

This clone was seen only a few times. The chain has TRBV11-3 and TRBJ2-1; 8 bases fit TRBD2. The CDR3 totals 16 residues. Trimming cost V 0 bases and J 3 bases; bases outside gene matches: 4. Germline V gives CDR1 SGHNT, CDR2 YENEEA. CDR3 sequence reads: CASSLDAGGFYNEQFF. The DNA for the CDR3 is TGTGCCAGCAGCTTAGATGCGGGGGGCTTCTACAATGAGCAGTTCTTC.

This clone was detected once. This CDR3 fails to terminate in the conserved phenylalanine or tryptophan, so it likely reflects a read error. The V call is TRBV30, the J call TRBJ2-7; D is possibly TRBD1 (5 bases). This CDR3 spans 13 amino acids. Trimming cost V 3 bases and J 2 bases, with 11 bases left between them. Germline V gives CDR1 GTSNPN, CDR2 SVGIG (reference sequence). The CDR3 loop reads CAWSPDSAYEQYL. CDR3 nucleotides: TGTGCCTGGAGCCCCGACAGTGCCTACGAGCAGTACCTC.

V and J are TRBV7-9 and TRBJ1-1; no reliable D call. V lost 5 bases to trimming and J lost 3 bases, with 13 bases between them. Germline-derived CDR1 and CDR2 are SEHNR and FQNEAQ (reference sequence). The CDR3 loop spans 14 amino acids. This CDR3 reads CASSQDRRDTEAFF. CDR3 sequence (DNA): TGTGCCAGCAGCCAAGATAGGAGGGACACTGAAGCTTTCTTT.

Only a few counts were recorded for this clone. This chain connects TRBV29-1 to TRBJ2-7; unclear D gene. The CDR3 totals 11 residues. With 4 bases removed from V and 1 base from J, the gap between germline ends came to 5 bases. Germline assignment: CDR1 SQVTM and CDR2 ANQGSEA. The CDR3 region has the DNA TGCAGCGTTGTACTTTCCTACGAGCAGTACTTC. It is translated as CSVVLSYEQYF.